Presented here are 4 T cell receptor beta chains from one specimen sequenced in a study of cytomegalovirus exposure and HLA in healthy donors. 60 Vbeta and 13 Jbeta primers were used in PCR. Sequencing was performed with immunoSEQ multiplex PCR; in TCRdb, only in-frame clones are kept and a portion is missing. Of some 160,000 clones listed, over 70% are singletons. Specimen: PBMCs. The receptor set was obtained from a woman aged 18-29 years in good health and CMV-seronegative.

Of note for this clone: This CDR3 is missing its conserved last phenylalanine or tryptophan, likely due to a read error. The rearrangement joins TRBV12-5 to TRBJ1-2, with 10 bases matching TRBD1. This CDR3 comprises 15 residues. CDR1 and CDR2 from the germline V gene are LGHNT and FRNRAP. V trimming: 7 bases; J trimming: 3 bases; junction bases outside the gene matches: 8. CDR3: CASARGGQGYYGYTL. CDR3 nucleotide sequence: TGTGCTAGTGCCCGAGGGGGACAGGGGTACTATGGCTACACCCTC.

This chain connects TRBV25-1 to TRBJ2-5, with TRBD1 as a possible D gene (7 bases). The ends were cut back, 3 bases at V and 8 bases at J, with 22 bases in the middle. Germline loops: CDR1 MGHDK, CDR2 SYGVNS. The CDR3 extends over 16 amino acids. CDR3 residues: CASSDDREAHQGTQYF. The CDR3 bases are TGTGCCAGCAGTGACGACAGGGAGGCCCACCAAGGTACCCAGTACTTC.

The chain links TRBV25-1 to TRBJ2-2; 7 nucleotides agree with TRBD1. Germline V CDR1 and CDR2: MGHDK, SYGVNS. V trimming: 5 bases; J trimming: 4 bases; junction bases outside the gene matches: 7. The CDR3 spans 15 residues. The CDR3 spells CASSFRTGFTGELFF. As DNA, the CDR3 is TGTGCCAGCAGTTTTCGGACAGGTTTCACCGGGGAGCTGTTTTTT.

The rearrangement joins TRBV5-5 to TRBJ1-2; 11 nucleotides agree with TRBD1. The CDR3 has 16 amino acids. Germline-derived CDR1 and CDR2 are SGHKS and YYEKEE (reference sequence). V lost 2 bases, J lost 4 bases, and 7 bases stayed unmatched. CDR3 sequence reads: CASSFGQGATIYGYTF. The CDR3 DNA is TGTGCCAGCAGCTTTGGACAGGGGGCGACGATCTATGGCTACACCTTC. Looking up the rest from reference TRBV5-5 and TRBJ1-2 gives the full variable domain: DAGVTQSPTHLIKTRGQQVTLRCSPISGHKSVSWYQQVLGQGPQFIFQYYEKEERGRGNFPDRFSARQFPNYSSELNVNALLLGDSALYLCASSFGQGATIYGYTFGSGTRLTVV.